Presented here are 7 T cell receptor beta chains from one specimen sequenced in a study of control samples from healthy donors and cancer patients. Measured with immunoSEQ multiplex PCR; TCRdb has only the in-frame clones, and not every one. The table has fewer than 200,000 clones, more than 90% seen once; the top ten hold 1.1% to 1.5%. The material sequenced was blood. The receptors shown here come from a young man in good health.

V is TRBV29-1 and J is TRBJ2-5, with D possibly matching TRBD2 (5 bases). From germline, CDR1 is SQVTM and CDR2 ANQGSEA. Trimming left V 0 bases short and J 2 bases short, with 10 bases between. The CDR3 contains 14 residues. For the CDR3, the DNA is TGCAGCGTTGAAGATCTCTCGGGGCAAGAGACCCAGTACTTC. This encodes CSVEDLSGQETQYF.

The chain has TRBV4-1 and TRBJ1-1; the D gene is possibly TRBD1 (6 bases). The length of the CDR3 is 12 residues. Germline CDR1 reads MGHRA; CDR2 reads YSYEKL. V dropped 4 bases and J dropped 8 bases, with 11 bases sitting between them. In nucleotides, the CDR3 is TGCGCCAGCAGCCCAACACAGGGAGAAGCTTTCTTT. Protein sequence: CASSPTQGEAFF.

The chain joins TRBV25-1 to TRBJ2-1, with 8 bases aligning to TRBD1. V lost 1 base and J lost 5; bases outside the gene matches: 7. The germline V gene encodes CDR1 MGHDK and CDR2 SYGVNS. This CDR3 has 16 residues. The CDR3 is CASSEFSDRGNNEQFF. The CDR3 DNA follows: TGTGCCAGCAGTGAATTTTCAGACAGGGGTAACAATGAGCAGTTCTTC. The full variable domain, with the rest looked up from reference TRBV25-1 and TRBJ2-1, is EADIYQTPRYLVIGTGKKITLECSQTMGHDKMYWYQQDPGMELHLIHYSYGVNSTEKGDLSSESTVSRIRTEHFPLTLESARPSHTSQYLCASSEFSDRGNNEQFFGPGTRLTVL.

The V gene is TRBV2, the J gene TRBJ2-1, with 7 positions matching TRBD2. Germline V gives CDR1 SNHLY, CDR2 FYNNEI. Losses at the gene ends were 6 bases for V and 4 bases for J; bases not matched to a gene: 9. The CDR3 is 15 amino acids. CDR3 nucleotide sequence: TGTGCCAGCAGCTTCAGCGGGGAACCTTACAATGAGCAGTTCTTC. Amino acid sequence: CASSFSGEPYNEQFF.

This clone showed up just once. The rearrangement links TRBV28 to TRBJ1-2, with no clear D. Germline CDR1 MDHEN, CDR2 SYDVKM. V lost 8 bases to trimming and J lost 2 bases, with 9 bases between them. The CDR3 is made up of 12 amino acids. The CDR3 DNA reads TGTGCCAGCGACGGAGGGAACTATGGCTACACCTTC. Its translation is CASDGGNYGYTF.

J is TRBJ1-6 and V is TRBV7-9; perhaps TRBD1 as D (5 bases). V lost 2 bases and J lost 7, with 12 bases in between. CDR1 and CDR2 (germline): SEHNR, FQNEAQ (reference sequence). This CDR3 has 15 amino acids. In DNA form, the CDR3 reads TGTGCCAGCAGCTTAATCGAGGGGTCCAATTCACCCCTCCACTTT. Translation gives CASSLIEGSNSPLHF.

This clone was observed a handful of times. V is TRBV19 and J is TRBJ1-1, with D perhaps TRBD1 (5 bases). Germline CDR1 is LNHDA and CDR2 is SQIVND (reference sequence). V dropped 9 bases and J dropped 7 bases, with 18 bases sitting between them. The CDR3 has 13 amino acids. DNA for the CDR3: TGTGCCAGCCATCCAACCATGGGACTTGAAGCTTTCTTT. This translates into CASHPTMGLEAFF.